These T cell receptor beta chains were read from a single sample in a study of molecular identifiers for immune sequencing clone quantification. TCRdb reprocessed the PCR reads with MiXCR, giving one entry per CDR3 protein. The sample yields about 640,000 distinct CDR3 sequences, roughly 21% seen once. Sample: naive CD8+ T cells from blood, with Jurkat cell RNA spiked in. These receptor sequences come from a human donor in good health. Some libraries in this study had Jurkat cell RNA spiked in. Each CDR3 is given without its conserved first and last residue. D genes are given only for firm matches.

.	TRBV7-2	ASSEMRTDTQY
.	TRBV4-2	ASSQDWVGLSTYEQY
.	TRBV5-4	ASSEGDGYEQY
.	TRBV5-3	AVTRRELEQY
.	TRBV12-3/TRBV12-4	ASSSLALTGELF
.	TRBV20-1	SAREGDGYT
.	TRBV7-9	ASSLFRQGNGEQY
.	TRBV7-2	ASSLGGLENIQY
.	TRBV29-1	SVDLNAEAF
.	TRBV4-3	ASSQDQDSYEQY
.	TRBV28	ASSSRRGIAAQH
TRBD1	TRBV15	ATSSGTGAPGQPQH
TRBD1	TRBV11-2	ASSLVGQGRTQY
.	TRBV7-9	ASSSTDTLEDQPQH
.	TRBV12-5	ASGLQTLSWDTGFSTDTQY
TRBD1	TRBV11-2	ASSSRDSSNQPQH
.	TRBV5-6	ASSLVDGGLSSYEQY
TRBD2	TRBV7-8	ASSRLLARNTGELF
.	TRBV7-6	ASIPSSSDIEAF
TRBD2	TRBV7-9	ASSLPSGGVLEQY
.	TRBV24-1	ATSDTDGITDTQY
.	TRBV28	ASLTGISLTYEQY
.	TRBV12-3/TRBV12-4	ASSFSPGGTEAF
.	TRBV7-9	ASNLGRTDTQY
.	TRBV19	ASSMVNAEAF
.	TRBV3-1	ASSHRERSPGETQY
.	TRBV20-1	SARDSPGRTEAF
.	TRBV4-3	ASSPGMGAGYTEAF
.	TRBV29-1	SVIRGDTGELF
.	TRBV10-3	AISESRGEYGYT
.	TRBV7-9	ASSRYTYEQY
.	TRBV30	AWSQVGGRYEYEQY
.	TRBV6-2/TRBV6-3	ASSDDPGLSNQPQH
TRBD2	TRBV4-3	ASSQGTSVSYEQY
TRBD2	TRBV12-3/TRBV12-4	ASSLPPLAGGGETQY
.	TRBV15	ATSRPSLNYEQY
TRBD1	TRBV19	ASSIRDRGTLANTGELF
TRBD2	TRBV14	ASSDLAGAHNEQF
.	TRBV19	ASTALSGDTQY
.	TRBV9	ASSGGDYSPLH
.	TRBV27	AAGPPVGVGKLF
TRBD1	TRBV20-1	SARPHRGGVTEAF
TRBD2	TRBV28	ASSFHGREVPKETQY
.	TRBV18	ASSPSSRSSYNEQF
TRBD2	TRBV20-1	SARRAGGAYEQY
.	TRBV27	ASSLRQANYGYT
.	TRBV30	AWSRLQGVGNQPQH
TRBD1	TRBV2	ASRAGTGNGNTIY
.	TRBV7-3	ASGLVGGGWETQY
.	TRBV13	ASSLSGRGAPEAF
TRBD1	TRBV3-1	ASSETGQIYEQY
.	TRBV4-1	ASGHYEGRNQPQH
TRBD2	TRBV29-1	SVELLAGVSWEQF
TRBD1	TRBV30	AWKIVQGFYNEQF
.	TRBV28	ASSFIPGANQPQH